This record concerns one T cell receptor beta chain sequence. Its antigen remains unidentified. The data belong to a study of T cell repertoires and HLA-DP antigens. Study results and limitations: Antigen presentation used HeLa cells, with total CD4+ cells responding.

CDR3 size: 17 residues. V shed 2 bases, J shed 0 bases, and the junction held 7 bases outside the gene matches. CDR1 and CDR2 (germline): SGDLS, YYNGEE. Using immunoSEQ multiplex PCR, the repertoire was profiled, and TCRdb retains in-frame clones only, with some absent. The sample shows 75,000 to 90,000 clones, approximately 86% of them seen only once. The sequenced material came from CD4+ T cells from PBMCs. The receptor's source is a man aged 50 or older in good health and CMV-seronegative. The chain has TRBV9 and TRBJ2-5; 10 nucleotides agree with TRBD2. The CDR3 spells CASSVGLAGGYQETQYF. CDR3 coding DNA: TGTGCCAGCAGCGTCGGCTTAGCGGGGGGTTACCAAGAGACCCAGTACTTC.